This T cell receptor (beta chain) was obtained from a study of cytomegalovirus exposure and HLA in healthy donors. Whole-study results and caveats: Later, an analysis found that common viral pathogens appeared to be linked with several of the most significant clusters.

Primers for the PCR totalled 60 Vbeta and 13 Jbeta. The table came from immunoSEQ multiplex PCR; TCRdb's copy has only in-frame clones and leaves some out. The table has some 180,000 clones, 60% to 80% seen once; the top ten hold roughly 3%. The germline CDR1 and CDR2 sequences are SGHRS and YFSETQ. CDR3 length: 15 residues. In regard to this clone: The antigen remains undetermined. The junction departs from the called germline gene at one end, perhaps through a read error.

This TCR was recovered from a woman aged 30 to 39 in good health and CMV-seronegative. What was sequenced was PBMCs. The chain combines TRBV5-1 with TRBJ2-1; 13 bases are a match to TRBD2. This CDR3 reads CASSAGLAGNNGQFF. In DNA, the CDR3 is TGCGCCAGCAGCGCGGGACTAGCGGGAAACAATGGGCAGTTCTTC.